A few counts support the clone carrying this T cell receptor beta chain. Antigen: not known. A TCRbeta library incorporating unique molecular identifiers was prepared. Each CDR3 protein is one row after TCRdb ran MiXCR on the PCR reads. The sample yields approximately 800,000 distinct CDR3 sequences, less than 20% seen once. This CDR3 is built from 13 residues. Germline V gene sequence: CDR1 SGHRS, CDR2 YFSETQ. Trimming took 1 base from V and 6 from J; bases not matched to a gene: 3. This sample is part of a study of T-cell reconstitution after alpha-beta-depleted transplantation in children. Study results and caveats: Expanded graft clones numbering several hundred reportedly gave rise to alpha-beta T cells about two months after transplant.

The starting material was PBMCs, mostly from graft donor cells, obtained 360 days after TCRalphabeta/CD19-depleted stem cell transplant. The sequence came from a male patient younger than 18 who had a stem cell transplant for acute lymphoblastic leukemia, so the T cells may come from the graft donor. This sequence joins TRBV5-1 and TRBJ2-5; TRBD1 agrees at 7 bases. Here the CDR3 reads CASSLTGEKTQYF. CDR3 in DNA: TGCGCCAGCAGCTTGACAGGGGAAAAGACCCAGTACTTC.